This TCR beta chain originates from a study of read filtering for tumor transcriptome and immune sequencing. In germline, CDR1 is SEHNR, CDR2 FQNEAQ (reference sequence). V lost 5 bases, J lost 5 bases, and 7 bases stayed unmatched. The CDR3 is 14 amino acids. Molecular barcoded adaptors covering alpha/delta and beta/gamma chains were used on about 0.4 ug RNA. TCRdb reprocessed the reads via MiXCR and lists one record per CDR3 protein. The sample has more than 100,000 distinct CDR3 sequences; under 15% are singletons. This TCR derives from a donor over 35 with multiple myeloma. This sequence joins TRBV7-9 and TRBJ2-5, with 8 bases that match TRBD1. Sample: a population of CD138-negative cells sorted from bone marrow. The CDR3 DNA reads TGTGCCAGCAGCCCAAGGACAGGGACTGAGACCCAGTACTTC. Protein: CASSPRTGTETQYF. The full variable domain, in which reference TRBV7-9 and TRBJ2-5 provide the parts outside the CDR3, is DTGVSQNPRHKITKRGQNVTFRCDPISEHNRLYWYRQTLGQGPEFLTYFQNEAQLEKSRLLSDRFSAERPKGSFSTLEIQRTEQGDSAMYLCASSPRTGTETQYFGPGTRLLVL.